The rows below give T cell receptor beta chains drawn from one sample of a study of blood T cell repertoires in COVID-19. Method: immunoSEQ multiplex PCR; TCRdb's copy keeps in-frame clones and lacks some. The repertoire holds approximately 120,000 clones, with approximately 85% as singletons. Source material: peripheral blood. The receptor set was obtained from a human donor in a cohort sampled during active COVID-19. The CDR3 runs from the conserved cysteine through the conserved F or W. The order of the fields is D gene, J gene, V gene, clone size, CDR3 protein, CDR3 DNA. A D gene is named only where the DNA matches it firmly. The size field is filled for only some rows; it gives once, few, many or a size class.

>-|TRBJ1-2|TRBV2|few
CASSLGAPNYGYTF
TGTGCCAGCAGCCTGGGGGCGCCTAACTATGGCTACACCTTC
>-|TRBJ1-3|TRBV19|-
CASSIEGGRGNTIYF
TGTGCCAGTAGTATAGAGGGGGGAAGAGGAAACACCATATATTTT
>-|TRBJ1-6|TRBV19|-
CASSIMSGEGLSPLHF
TGTGCCAGTAGTATAATGTCGGGAGAGGGGCTATCACCCCTCCACTTT
>-|TRBJ2-7|TRBV5-1|-
CASSLSGNEQYF
TGCGCCAGCAGCTTATCAGGGAACGAGCAGTACTTC
>TRBD1|TRBJ1-2|TRBV7-8|-
CASSYRGTTNYGYTF
TGTGCCAGCAGCTACAGGGGAACCACTAACTATGGCTACACCTTC
>TRBD1|TRBJ1-1|TRBV11-2|once
CASSPGMGQGANTEAFF
TGTGCCAGCAGCCCAGGGATGGGACAGGGGGCAAACACTGAAGCTTTCTTT
>TRBD1|TRBJ2-3|TRBV7-9|-
CASSQTGATDTQYF
TGTGCCAGCAGCCAAACAGGGGCCACAGATACGCAGTATTTT
>TRBD1|TRBJ1-1|TRBV19|once
CASSPGQGAFAPEAFF
TGTGCCAGTAGTCCCGGACAGGGGGCGTTTGCCCCTGAAGCTTTCTTT
>TRBD1|TRBJ2-7|TRBV7-9|-
CASSFSGTGGYEQYF
TGTGCCAGCAGCTTTTCCGGGACAGGGGGCTACGAGCAGTACTTC
>TRBD1|TRBJ1-5|TRBV28|-
CASSTPGGTQPQHF
TGTGCCAGCAGCACTCCAGGGGGTACTCAGCCCCAGCATTTT
>TRBD1|TRBJ1-1|TRBV27|many
CASSDRGPDTEAFF
TGTGCCAGCAGTGACAGGGGGCCCGACACTGAAGCTTTCTTT
>TRBD2|TRBJ2-7|TRBV3-1/TRBV3-2|-
CASSQGGAGGSEQYF
TGTGCCAGCAGCCAAGGTGGAGCGGGGGGTAGCGAGCAGTACTTC
>-|TRBJ2-7|TRBV20-1|-
CSASEGGYEQYF
TGCAGTGCTAGTGAGGGGGGCTACGAGCAGTACTTC
>-|TRBJ2-5|TRBV7-3|-
CASSLTLRETQYF
TGTGCCAGCAGCTTAACTTTGCGAGAGACCCAGTACTTC
>-|TRBJ2-7|TRBV3-1/TRBV3-2|-
CASSLLMRGGDEQYF
TGTGCCAGCAGCCTGCTTATGAGGGGAGGCGACGAGCAGTACTTC
>TRBD2|TRBJ2-1|TRBV11-2|few
CASSRGIGGSRLNEQFF
TGTGCCAGCAGCCGCGGCATAGGCGGGAGCAGACTTAATGAGCAGTTCTTC
>TRBD1|TRBJ1-1|TRBV9|-
CASSGGTGNTEAFF
TGTGCCAGCAGCGGGGGGACAGGGAACACTGAAGCTTTCTTT